The source of this TCR beta chain is a study of blood T cell repertoires in COVID-19. This study enrolled people aged 18 to 89 from approximately 25 US geographic areas. Cohort allocation depended upon clinical history that participants reported. Either two negative PCRs, clearance, or symptom resolution qualified Cohort 3 donors as recovered. J lost 0 bases, V lost 2 bases, and 2 bases had no gene match. This CDR3 comprises 15 residues. Germline V gene sequence: CDR1 SGHAT, CDR2 FQNNGV. Per the original methods: Amplification of reference gene primers provided the estimated nucleated cell counts. Measured with immunoSEQ multiplex PCR; TCRdb has only the in-frame clones, and not every one. D and trimming were read from the DNA, whereas the V and J calls and clone size are those reported in that table. The table has about 280,000 clones, roughly 85% seen once.

The TCR originated in a woman aged 50 to 60 who had recovered from COVID-19. This sequence joins TRBV11-2 and TRBJ1-1; 8 bases map to TRBD1. Sequencing was carried out using PBMCs or T cells enriched from blood (not recorded which). CDR3 amino acids: CASSLRQGMNTEAFF. The CDR3 DNA reads TGTGCCAGCAGCTTACGACAGGGGATGAACACTGAAGCTTTCTTT.